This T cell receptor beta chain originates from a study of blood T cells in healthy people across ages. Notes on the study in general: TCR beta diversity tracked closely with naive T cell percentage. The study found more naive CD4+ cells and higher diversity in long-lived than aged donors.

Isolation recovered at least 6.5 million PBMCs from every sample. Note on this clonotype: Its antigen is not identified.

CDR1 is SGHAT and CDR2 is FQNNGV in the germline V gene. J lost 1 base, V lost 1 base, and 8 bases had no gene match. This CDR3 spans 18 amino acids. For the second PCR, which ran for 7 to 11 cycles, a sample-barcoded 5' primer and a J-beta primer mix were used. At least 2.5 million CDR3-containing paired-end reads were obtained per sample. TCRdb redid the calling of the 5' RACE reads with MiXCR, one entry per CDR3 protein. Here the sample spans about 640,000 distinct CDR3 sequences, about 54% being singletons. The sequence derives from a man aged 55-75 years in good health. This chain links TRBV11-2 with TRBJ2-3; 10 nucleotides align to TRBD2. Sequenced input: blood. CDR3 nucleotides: TGTGCCAGCAGCTTAGCTATTACTAGCGGGGCAGGCACAGATACGCAGTATTTT. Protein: CASSLAITSGAGTDTQYF.